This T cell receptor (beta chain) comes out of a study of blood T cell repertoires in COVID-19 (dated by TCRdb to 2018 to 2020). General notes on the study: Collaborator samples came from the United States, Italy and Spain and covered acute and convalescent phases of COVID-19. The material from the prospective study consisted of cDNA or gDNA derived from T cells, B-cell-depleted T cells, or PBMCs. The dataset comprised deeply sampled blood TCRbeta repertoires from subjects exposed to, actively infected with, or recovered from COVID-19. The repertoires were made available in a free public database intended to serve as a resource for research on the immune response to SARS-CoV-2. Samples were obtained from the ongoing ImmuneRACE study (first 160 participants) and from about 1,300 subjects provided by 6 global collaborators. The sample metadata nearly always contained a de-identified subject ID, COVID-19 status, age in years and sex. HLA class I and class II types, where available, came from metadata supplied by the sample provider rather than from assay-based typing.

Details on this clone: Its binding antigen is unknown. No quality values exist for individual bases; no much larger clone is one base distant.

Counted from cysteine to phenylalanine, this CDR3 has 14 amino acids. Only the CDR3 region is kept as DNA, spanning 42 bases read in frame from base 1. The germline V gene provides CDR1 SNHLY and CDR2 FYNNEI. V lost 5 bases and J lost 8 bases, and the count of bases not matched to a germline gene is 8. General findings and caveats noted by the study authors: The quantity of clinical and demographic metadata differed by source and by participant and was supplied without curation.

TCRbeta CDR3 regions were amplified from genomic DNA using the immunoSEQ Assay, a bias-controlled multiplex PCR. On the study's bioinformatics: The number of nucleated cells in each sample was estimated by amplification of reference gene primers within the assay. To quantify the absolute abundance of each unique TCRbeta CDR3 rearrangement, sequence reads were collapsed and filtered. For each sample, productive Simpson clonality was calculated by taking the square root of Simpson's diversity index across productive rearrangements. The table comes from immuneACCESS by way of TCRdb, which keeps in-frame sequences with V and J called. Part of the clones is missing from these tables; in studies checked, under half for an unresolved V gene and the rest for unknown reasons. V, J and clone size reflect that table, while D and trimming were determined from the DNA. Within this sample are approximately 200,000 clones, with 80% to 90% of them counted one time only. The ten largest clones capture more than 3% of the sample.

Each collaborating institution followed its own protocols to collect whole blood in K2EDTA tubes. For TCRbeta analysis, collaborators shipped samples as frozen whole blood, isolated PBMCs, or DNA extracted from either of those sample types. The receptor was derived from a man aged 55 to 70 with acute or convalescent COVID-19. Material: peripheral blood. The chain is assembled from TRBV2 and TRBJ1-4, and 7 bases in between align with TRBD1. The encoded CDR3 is CASSRQGFDEKLFF. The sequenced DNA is TGTGCCAGCAGTAGACAGGGTTTTGACGAAAAACTGTTTTTT.